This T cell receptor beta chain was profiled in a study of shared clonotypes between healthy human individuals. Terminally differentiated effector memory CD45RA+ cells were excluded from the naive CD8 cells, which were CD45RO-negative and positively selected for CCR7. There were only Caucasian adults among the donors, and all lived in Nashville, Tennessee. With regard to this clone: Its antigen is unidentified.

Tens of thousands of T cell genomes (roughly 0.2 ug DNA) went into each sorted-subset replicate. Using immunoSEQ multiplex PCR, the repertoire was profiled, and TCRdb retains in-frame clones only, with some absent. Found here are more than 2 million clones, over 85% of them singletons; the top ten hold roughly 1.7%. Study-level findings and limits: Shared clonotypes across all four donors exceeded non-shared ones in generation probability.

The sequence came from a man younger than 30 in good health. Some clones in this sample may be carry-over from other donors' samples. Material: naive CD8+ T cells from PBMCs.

For the CDR3, the DNA is TGTGCCAGCGGGTCTAGCGAGTACAATGAGCAGTTCTTC. The encoded protein is CASGSSEYNEQFF. The V call is TRBV27, the J call TRBJ2-1; weak D call: TRBD2 (6 bases). The germline gives CDR1 MNHEY, CDR2 SMNVEV (reference sequence). This CDR3 is built from 13 residues. Trimming removed 8 bases from V and 4 bases from J, with 12 bases in between.